This TCR beta chain derives from a study of T-cell memory formation after mild COVID-19. Study context: There were largely donor-specific TCR clusters.

Broader study findings: Certain responding clones were present in pre-infection memory, suggesting participation of cross-reactive memory.

This CDR3 spans 14 amino acids. The germline V gene encodes CDR1 SNHLY and CDR2 FYNNEI. Unmatched junction bases numbered 10, after V lost 7 bases and J lost 5 bases. After 5'RACE with constant-segment primers, TCR alpha and TCR beta cDNA libraries carrying sample barcodes and UMIs were obtained. Each CDR3 protein is one row after TCRdb ran MiXCR on the 5' RACE reads. The table has hundreds of thousands of distinct CDR3 sequences, 15% to 25% seen once. This clonotype was seen more than once but under ten times. The antigen remains unidentified. J is TRBJ2-5 and V is TRBV2; 7 bases are a match to TRBD1. This receptor was obtained from an adult woman who had mild COVID-19 (a few samples of this study predate the infection). Cell type and time point are not known. Material for sequencing was PBMCs or a T cell subset sorted from them (not recorded which). The CDR3 bases are TGTGCCAGCACCGCCCCGACAGGGTGGGAGACCCAGTACTTC. Its translation: CASTAPTGWETQYF.